This T cell receptor beta chain comes out of a study of blood T cell repertoires in COVID-19. Germline V CDR1 and CDR2: SGHAT, FQNNGV. This CDR3 contains 12 residues. Deletions cut 1 base from V and 10 bases from J, with 10 bases between. Produced via immunoSEQ multiplex PCR; TCRdb's table is partial and in-frame only. The sample shows some 23,000 clones, 75% to 90% of them seen only once. The TCR was taken from a woman over 75 with acute or convalescent COVID-19. The sequencing sample was made of peripheral blood. This chain links TRBV11-2 with TRBJ1-1, with D unresolved. The CDR3 protein is CASSLGPNTAFF. As DNA, the CDR3 is TGTGCCAGCAGCTTAGGGCCGAACACAGCTTTCTTT.